These 18 T cell receptor beta chains share one sample of origin, sequenced in a study of blood T cell repertoires in COVID-19. Sequencing used immunoSEQ multiplex PCR; TCRdb keeps in-frame clones, though not all of them. This table holds hundreds of thousands of clones, 75% to 90% found once. The source material was peripheral blood. The receptors here all came from a woman in her 30s who had recovered from COVID-19.

This chain connects TRBV12-3 or TRBV12-4 to TRBJ2-5; no clear D. The CDR3 runs 13 residues. V lost 3 bases and J lost 4, with 9 bases in between. The CDR3 protein is CASSFVSVETQYF. DNA for the CDR3: TGTGCCAGCAGTTTCGTTTCAGTAGAGACCCAGTACTTC.

The chain uses TRBV10-3 and TRBJ2-1, with 10 bases fitting TRBD2. The CDR3 has 13 amino acids. V was clipped by 7 bases and J by 9 bases; unmatched bases: 6. Germline V gives CDR1 ENHRY, CDR2 SYGVKD. Here the CDR3 DNA reads TGTGCCATCACTACTAGCGGGATTGGTGAGCAGTTCTTC. This translates into CAITTSGIGEQFF.

As to this clone: Compared with germline, one end of the junction differs, possibly owing to a read error. The chain recombines TRBV11-2 with TRBJ2-2; D is possibly TRBD2 (5 bases). The CDR3 loop spans 14 amino acids. CDR1 is SGHAT, CDR2 FQNNGV, per germline. The CDR3 loop reads CASSLVRQTGELFF. DNA for the CDR3: TGTGCCAGCAGCTTGGTCCGTCAGACCGGGGAACTGTTTTTT.

This rearrangement joins TRBV30 to TRBJ1-3; D is uncertain. This CDR3 is built from 13 residues. Trimming left V 3 bases short and J 0 bases short, with 6 bases between. Germline V CDR1 and CDR2: GTSNPN, SVGIG (reference sequence). This CDR3 reads CAWSLVSGNTIYF. Written as DNA, the CDR3 is TGTGCCTGGAGCCTCGTCTCTGGAAACACCATATATTTT.

This chain connects TRBV28 to TRBJ2-6; D remains ambiguous. Per germline, CDR1 MDHEN and CDR2 SYDVKM. The CDR3 has 15 amino acids. Between the trimmed V and J ends, which lost 1 base and 1 base, there was a span of 5 bases. CDR3 in DNA: TGTGCCAGCAGTTTATCAGTATCTGGGGCCAACGTCCTGACTTTC. It is translated as CASSLSVSGANVLTF.

This rearrangement joins TRBV27 to TRBJ2-7; a weak D match, TRBD2 (9 bases). Germline-derived CDR1 and CDR2 are MNHEY and SMNVEV (reference sequence). CDR3 length equals 15 residues. V was pared by 6 bases and J by 7 bases, with 22 bases between. CDR3 coding DNA: TGTGCCAGCAGAGCCCGATTAGCGGGGGACAGGGAGCAGTACTTC. Its protein is CASRARLAGDREQYF.

The chain employs TRBV28 and TRBJ2-2; D perhaps matches TRBD1 (6 bases). CDR1 is MDHEN and CDR2 is SYDVKM in the germline V gene. This CDR3 is 13 amino acids long. Trimming cost V 8 bases and J 3 bases, with 10 bases left between them. The CDR3 spells CASGRQDTGELFF. The CDR3 DNA sequence: TGTGCCAGCGGACGACAGGACACCGGGGAGCTGTTTTTT.

This sequence joins TRBV28 and TRBJ1-6; D uncertain. CDR1 is MDHEN and CDR2 is SYDVKM in the germline V gene. This CDR3 region has 13 residues. Trimming left V 2 bases short and J 14 bases short, with 13 bases between. The CDR3 DNA reads as TGTGCCAGCAGTTTAGATGGGGAGAGATCCCTCCACTTT. The encoded protein is CASSLDGERSLHF.

The chain couples TRBV6-2 or TRBV6-3 to TRBJ2-7; D not certain. The germline V gene encodes CDR1 MNHEY and CDR2 SVGEGT. The CDR3 is 13 amino acids. Trimming removed 1 base at V and 4 bases at J, with 8 bases between. The DNA for the CDR3 is TGTGCCAGCAGTTACTTCTTACGGTACGAGCAGTACTTC. This sequence encodes CASSYFLRYEQYF.

The chain recombines TRBV7-6 with TRBJ2-3, with 8 bases that match TRBD2. V shed 2 bases, J shed 2 bases, and the junction held 9 bases outside the gene matches. Germline V gene sequence: CDR1 SGHVS, CDR2 FNYEAQ. The CDR3 has 17 residues. The CDR3 is CASSLLSGSAPTDTQYF. DNA of the CDR3: TGTGCCAGCAGCTTACTCAGCGGGAGCGCCCCCACAGATACGCAGTATTTT.

V usage is TRBV5-6 and J usage is TRBJ2-7; the match to TRBD1 covers 10 bases. CDR1 is SGHDT and CDR2 is YYEEEE in the germline V gene. Trimming cost V 4 bases and J 6 bases; bases outside gene matches: 7. The CDR3 length is 14 residues. CDR3 nucleotide sequence: TGTGCCAGCAGCAATTGGGACAGGGGATCCGAGCAGTACTTC. It is translated as CASSNWDRGSEQYF.

The chain has TRBV30 and TRBJ1-1; D not resolved. The germline CDR1 and CDR2 sequences are GTSNPN and SVGIG (reference sequence). The CDR3 has 11 amino acids. V shed 6 bases and J shed 3 bases, with 8 bases lying between them. The CDR3 loop reads CACIPDTEAFF. CDR3 bases: TGTGCCTGCATCCCGGACACTGAAGCTTTCTTT.

The CDR3 loop reads CASRPTVMNTEAFF. The CDR3 DNA reads as TGTGCCAGCAGGCCGACAGTTATGAACACTGAAGCTTTCTTT. The genes are TRBV11-2 and TRBJ1-1, with TRBD1 as a possible D gene (5 bases). Per germline, CDR1 SGHAT and CDR2 FQNNGV. V lost 6 bases and J lost 0, with 11 bases in between. The CDR3 has 14 amino acids.

J is TRBJ2-5 and V is TRBV4-1; D unclear. The V gene's germline CDR1 is MGHRA and CDR2 YSYEKL. This CDR3 comprises 14 residues. Trimming removed 3 bases from V and 5 bases from J, with 13 bases in between. Here the CDR3 DNA reads TGCGCCAGCAGCCAGGCCTCGGGTGCGGAGACCCAGTACTTC. Translating it yields CASSQASGAETQYF.

This chain joins TRBV5-1 and TRBJ2-3, with 8 bases matching TRBD1. The CDR3 totals 13 residues. The junction had 4 bases not matched to a gene; V was cut back by 6 bases and J by 4 bases. The germline V gene encodes CDR1 SGHRS and CDR2 YFSETQ. Here the CDR3 reads CASNKDRADTQYF. DNA for the CDR3: TGCGCCAGCAACAAGGACAGGGCAGATACGCAGTATTTT.

The chain uses TRBV11-2 and TRBJ1-2; TRBD1 might be the D (6 bases). V lost 2 bases, J lost 4 bases, and 11 bases lay in between. The V gene's germline CDR1 is SGHAT and CDR2 FQNNGV. The CDR3 consists of 14 residues. The CDR3 sequence is CASSLNRVSYGYTF. The CDR3 DNA reads as TGTGCCAGCAGCTTAAACAGGGTTTCCTATGGCTACACCTTC.

The genes are TRBV3-1 (or the pseudogene TRBV3-2) and TRBJ2-1; D not certain. The CDR3 is 13 residues long. Germline V gene data show CDR1 as LGHDT and CDR2 as YNNKEL (reference sequence). V was shortened by 4 bases and J by 12 bases, with 16 bases between the two germline ends. DNA of the CDR3: TGTGCCAGCAGCCGAAATCAGGCCCTCGGGCAGTTCTTC. Amino acids: CASSRNQALGQFF.

This clone was recorded once. The CDR3 loop reads CASRWGGQETQYF. Written as DNA, the CDR3 is TGTGCCAGCAGATGGGGAGGGCAAGAGACCCAGTACTTC. V gene TRBV6-5 combines with J gene TRBJ2-5; 7 nucleotides align to TRBD2. CDR1 MNHEY and CDR2 SVGAGI come from the germline V gene. V lost 6 bases, J lost 2 bases, and 3 bases stayed unmatched. The CDR3 runs 13 residues.